The 4 T cell receptor beta chains reported below all come from one sample, sequenced in a study of PD-1 blockade in classical Hodgkin lymphoma. Documented time point: cycle 4 day 1 (C4D1), after less than seven weeks of nivolumab. Relapse was seen in all patients after autologous stem cell transplantation, and brentuximab vedotin exposure was variable. The assay was immunoSEQ multiplex PCR, and TCRdb's table has in-frame clones only and misses some. The sample has approximately 21,000 clones; about 85% are singletons. The specimen was peripheral blood mononuclear cells (PBMCs), collected before the fourth cycle of nivolumab. Receptors were obtained from a human donor with classical Hodgkin lymphoma.

The rearrangement joins TRBV20-1 to TRBJ1-2; D unclear. V lost 3 bases and J lost 4, with 3 bases in between. This CDR3 contains 10 residues. CDR1 is DFQATT and CDR2 is SNEGSKA in the germline V gene (reference sequence). Here the CDR3 reads CSASVYGYTF. In DNA form, the CDR3 reads TGCAGTGCTAGCGTCTATGGCTACACCTTC.

The chain uses TRBV2 and TRBJ2-7; weak D call: TRBD2 (5 bases). V lost 6 bases, J lost 3 bases, and 6 bases lay in between. The CDR3 has 11 residues. Germline values: CDR1 SNHLY, CDR2 FYNNEI. The CDR3 sequence is CASRGSYEQYF. The DNA for the CDR3 is TGTGCCAGCAGGGGGAGCTACGAGCAGTACTTC.

CDR3: CASSLDLETQYF. In nucleotides, the CDR3 is TGCGCCAGCAGCTTGGATCTTGAGACCCAGTACTTC. The chain is built from TRBV5-1 and TRBJ2-5, with D unresolved. Trimming left V 0 bases short and J 5 bases short, with 5 bases between. The CDR3 totals 12 residues. Germline CDR1 SGHRS, CDR2 YFSETQ.

The chain employs TRBV28 and TRBJ2-3, with a possible D match to TRBD1 (6 bases). Germline V gene data show CDR1 as MDHEN and CDR2 as SYDVKM. V lost 5 bases to trimming and J lost 6 bases, with 18 bases between them. The CDR3 loop spans 15 amino acids. The CDR3 here is CASSPQFTGIDTQYF. CDR3 nucleotide sequence: TGTGCCAGCAGTCCCCAGTTTACAGGGATCGATACGCAGTATTTT.